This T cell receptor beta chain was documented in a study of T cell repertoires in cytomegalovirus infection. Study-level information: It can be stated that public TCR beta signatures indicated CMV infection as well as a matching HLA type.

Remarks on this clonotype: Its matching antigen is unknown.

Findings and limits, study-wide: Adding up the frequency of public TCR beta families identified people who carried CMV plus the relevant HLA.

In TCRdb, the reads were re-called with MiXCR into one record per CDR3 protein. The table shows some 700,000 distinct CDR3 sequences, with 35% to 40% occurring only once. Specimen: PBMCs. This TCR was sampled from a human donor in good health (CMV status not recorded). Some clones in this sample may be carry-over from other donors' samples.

CDR3 loop: CTPGHEQFF. In DNA form, the CDR3 reads TGCACCCCGGGGCATGAGCAGTTCTTC. The chain employs TRBV20-1 and TRBJ2-1; D may be TRBD1 or TRBD2 (5 bases each). CDR1 is DFQATT and CDR2 is SNEGSKA in the germline V gene (reference sequence). The CDR3 totals 9 residues.